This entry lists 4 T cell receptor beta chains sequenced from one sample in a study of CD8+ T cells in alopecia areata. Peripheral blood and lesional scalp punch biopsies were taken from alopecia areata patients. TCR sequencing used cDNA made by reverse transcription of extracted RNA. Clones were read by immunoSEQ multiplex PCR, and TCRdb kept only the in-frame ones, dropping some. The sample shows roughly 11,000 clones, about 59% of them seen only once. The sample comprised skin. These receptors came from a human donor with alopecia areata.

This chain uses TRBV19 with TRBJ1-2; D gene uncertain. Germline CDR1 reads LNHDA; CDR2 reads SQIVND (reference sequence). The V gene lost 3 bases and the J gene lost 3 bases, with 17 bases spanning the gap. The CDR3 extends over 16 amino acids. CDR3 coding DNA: TGTGCCAGTAGTATGAGAAGAGGGCCTCTTTACTATGGCTACACCTTC. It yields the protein CASSMRRGPLYYGYTF.

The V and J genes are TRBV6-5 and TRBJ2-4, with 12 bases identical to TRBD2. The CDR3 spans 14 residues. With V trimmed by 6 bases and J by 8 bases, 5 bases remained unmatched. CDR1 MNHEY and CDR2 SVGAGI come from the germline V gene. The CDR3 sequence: CASRWTSGNDIQYF. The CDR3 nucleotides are TGTGCCAGCAGGTGGACTAGCGGGAACGACATTCAGTACTTC.

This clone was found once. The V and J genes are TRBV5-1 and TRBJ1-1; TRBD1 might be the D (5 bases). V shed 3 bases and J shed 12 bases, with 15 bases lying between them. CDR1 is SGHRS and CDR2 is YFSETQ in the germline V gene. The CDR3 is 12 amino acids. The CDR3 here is CASSSDRSPTFF. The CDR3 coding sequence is TGCGCCAGCAGCTCCGACAGATCCCCGACTTTCTTT.

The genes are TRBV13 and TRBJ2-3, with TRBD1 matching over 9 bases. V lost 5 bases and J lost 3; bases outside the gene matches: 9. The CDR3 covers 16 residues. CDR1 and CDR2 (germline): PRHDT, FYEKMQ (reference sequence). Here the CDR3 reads CASSATQGAGTDTQYF. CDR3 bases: TGTGCCAGCAGCGCTACACAGGGGGCAGGGACAGATACGCAGTATTTT.